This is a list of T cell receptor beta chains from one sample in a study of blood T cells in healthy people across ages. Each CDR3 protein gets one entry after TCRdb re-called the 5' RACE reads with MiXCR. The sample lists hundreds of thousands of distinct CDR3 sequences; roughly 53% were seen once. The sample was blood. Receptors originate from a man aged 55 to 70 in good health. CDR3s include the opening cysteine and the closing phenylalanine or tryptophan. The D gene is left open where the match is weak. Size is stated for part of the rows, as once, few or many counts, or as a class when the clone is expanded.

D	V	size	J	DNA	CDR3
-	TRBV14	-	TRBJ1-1	TGTGCCAGCAGCCAAGAGCAGGAAGGGGCAGGAGCTTTCTTT	CASSQEQEGAGAFF
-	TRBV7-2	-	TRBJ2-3	TGTGCCAGCAGCTTAGCGGGCGCGGGGGCGTCCGGAGATACGCAGTATTTT	CASSLAGAGASGDTQYF
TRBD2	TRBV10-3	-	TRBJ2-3	TGTGCCATCAAGGGTAGCGGGGGAGGCTCAGATACGCAGTATTTT	CAIKGSGGGSDTQYF
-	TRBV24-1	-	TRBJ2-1	TGTGCCACCAGTGACCCCCCGGCGGGGTCGGCCTACAATGAGCAGTTCTTC	CATSDPPAGSAYNEQFF
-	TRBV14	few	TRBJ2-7	TGTGCCAGCAGCCAAGTAAAGGCTGGGGAGCAGTACTTC	CASSQVKAGEQYF
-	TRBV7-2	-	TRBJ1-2	TGTGCCAGCAGCTTAGCCCACACAGCCGACTATGGCTACACCTTC	CASSLAHTADYGYTF
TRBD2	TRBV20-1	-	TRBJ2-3	TGCAGTGCTAGAGATCAGGTAGCGGGAGATACGCAGTATTTT	CSARDQVAGDTQYF
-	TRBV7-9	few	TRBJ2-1	TGTGCCAGCAGTTTTATCCACGCTGAGCAGTTCTTC	CASSFIHAEQFF
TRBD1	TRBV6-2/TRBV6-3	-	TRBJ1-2	TGTGCCAGCAGTTATCATAGACAGGGGATCGGCTATGGCTACACCTTC	CASSYHRQGIGYGYTF
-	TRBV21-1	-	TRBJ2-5	TGTGCCAGCAGCGAAAGGGGAGGCTGGGAGCAGTACTTC	CASSERGGWEQYF
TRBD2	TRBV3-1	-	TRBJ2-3	TGTGCCAGCAGCCAAGGGGGACTAGCTGGTCGGACGCAGTATTTT	CASSQGGLAGRTQYF
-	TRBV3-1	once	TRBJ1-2	TGTGCCAGCAGCGAAGCCCCGGACGGACTCCGGGGCTACACCTTC	CASSEAPDGLRGYTF
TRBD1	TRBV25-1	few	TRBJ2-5	TGTGCCAGCAGTCTCTCGACAGGGGGCTTGGGGTACCAAGAGACCCAGTACTTC	CASSLSTGGLGYQETQYF
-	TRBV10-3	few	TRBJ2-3	TGTGCCATCAGTGAGCAACTAACCCGCACAGATACGCAGTATTTT	CAISEQLTRTDTQYF
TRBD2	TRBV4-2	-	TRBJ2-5	TGTGCCAGCAGCCCCGGCAGCGGGGGGCTCCAAGAGACCCAGTACTTC	CASSPGSGGLQETQYF
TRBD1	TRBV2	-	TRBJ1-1	TGTGCCAGCAGCGCATCGACAGGGCGCATGACTTTCTTT	CASSASTGRMTFF
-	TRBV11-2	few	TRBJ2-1	TGTGCCAGCAGCCCCTTCGGGGGTGAGCAGTTCTTC	CASSPFGGEQFF
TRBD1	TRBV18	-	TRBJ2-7	TGTGCCAGCTCACAACAGGGGTACTACGAGCAGTACTTC	CASSQQGYYEQYF
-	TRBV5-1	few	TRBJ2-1	TGCGCCAGCAGCGGCAGGGGAGGCAATGAGCAGTTCTTC	CASSGRGGNEQFF
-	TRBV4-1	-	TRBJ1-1	TGCGCCAGCAGCCAAGAGCCAGGGAGGAACACTGAAGCTTTCTTT	CASSQEPGRNTEAFF
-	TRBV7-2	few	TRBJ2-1	TGTGCCAGCAGCCGCAGGGACTCCCTCAATGAGCAGTTCTTC	CASSRRDSLNEQFF
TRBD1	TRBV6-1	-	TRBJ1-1	TGTGCCAGTCGGGACAGGGTTGGGTACACTGAAGCTTTCTTT	CASRDRVGYTEAFF
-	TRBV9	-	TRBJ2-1	TGTGCCAGCAGCGGGGGGGCAAATGAGCAGTTCTTC	CASSGGANEQFF
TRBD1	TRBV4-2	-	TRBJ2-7	TGTGCCAGCAGCCAAGATCCAGGGGGCGAAGTGGGTGAGCAGTACTTC	CASSQDPGGEVGEQYF
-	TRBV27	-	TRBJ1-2	TGTGCCAGCAGTTTAAGGGCAGGGTCTCCCCATGGCTACACCTTC	CASSLRAGSPHGYTF
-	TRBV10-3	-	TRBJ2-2	TGTGCCATCAGTGAATCGGGGGCGTTCGGGGAGCTGTTTTTT	CAISESGAFGELFF
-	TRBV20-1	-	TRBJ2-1	TGCAGTGCTAGAGACTACCTGTTGGGGCAGTTCTTC	CSARDYLLGQFF
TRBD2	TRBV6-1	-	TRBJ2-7	TGTGCCAGCAGTGCGGGGGGGACTAGCGGGGGGCAACTCTACGAGCAGTACTTC	CASSAGGTSGGQLYEQYF
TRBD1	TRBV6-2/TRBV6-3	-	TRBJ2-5	TGTGCCAGCAGTACCCGACAGGGGGTACAAGAGACCCAGTACTTC	CASSTRQGVQETQYF
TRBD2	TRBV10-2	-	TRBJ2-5	TGCGCCAGCACAGGCGCCGGGACTAGTAGTGAGCAGTACTTC	CASTGAGTSSEQYF
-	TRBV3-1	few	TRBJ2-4	TGTGCCAGCAGTCTACGGAGGGGGGTCCATGGAAACATTCAGTACTTC	CASSLRRGVHGNIQYF
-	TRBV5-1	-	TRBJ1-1	TGCGCCAGCAGCGCACGGACAGAGAACACTGAAGCTTTCTTT	CASSARTENTEAFF
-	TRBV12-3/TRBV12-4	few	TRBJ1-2	TGTGCCAGCAGTTTTCTCGCAGCCGGCTACACCTTC	CASSFLAAGYTF
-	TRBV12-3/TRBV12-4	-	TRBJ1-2	TGTGCCAGCAGGCAGGGTCATGGCTACACCTTC	CASRQGHGYTF
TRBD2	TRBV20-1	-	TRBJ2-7	TGCAGTGCTAGGAGACTAGCGACCGAGCAGTACTTC	CSARRLATEQYF
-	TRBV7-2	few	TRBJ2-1	TGTGCCAGCAGCTTCGAGGCCCTCAATGAGCAGTTCTTC	CASSFEALNEQFF
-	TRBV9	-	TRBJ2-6	TGTGCCAGCAGCGTAGGCCCCCAGGGCACTGGGGCCAACGTCCTGACTTTC	CASSVGPQGTGANVLTF
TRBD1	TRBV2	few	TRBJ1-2	TGTGCCAGCAGCGGAACAACAGGGGCTTACTATGGCTACACCTTC	CASSGTTGAYYGYTF
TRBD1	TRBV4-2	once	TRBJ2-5	TGTGCCAGCAGCCAAGACGGGACAGGGGGCGGTCGGCAAGAGACCCAGTACTTC	CASSQDGTGGGRQETQYF
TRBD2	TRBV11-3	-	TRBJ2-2	TGTGCCAGCAGCCAACTAGCGGGGGGGCCGGCCGGGGAGCTGTTTTTT	CASSQLAGGPAGELFF
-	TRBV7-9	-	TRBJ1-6	TGTGCCAGCAGCTCTCCGTCTTTACGGGGACGTGGGTCACCCCTCCACTTT	CASSSPSLRGRGSPLHF
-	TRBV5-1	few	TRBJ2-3	TGCGCCAGCAGCTTGGATGGCAGCACTAGCACAGATACGCAGTATTTT	CASSLDGSTSTDTQYF
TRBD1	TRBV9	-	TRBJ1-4	TGTGCCAGCAGCGTATCCGGGACAGATAATGAAAAACTGTTTTTT	CASSVSGTDNEKLFF
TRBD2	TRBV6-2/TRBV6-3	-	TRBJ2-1	TGTGCCAGCACTAGCGGGGGAGAGCAGTTCTTC	CASTSGGEQFF
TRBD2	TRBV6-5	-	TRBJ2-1	TGTGCCAGCAGTCCCCTTAGCGGGGGGGAAGACAATGAGCAGTTCTTC	CASSPLSGGEDNEQFF
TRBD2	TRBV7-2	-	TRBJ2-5	TGTGCCAGCAGCTCCGGGACTAGTGGGACCCAGTACTTC	CASSSGTSGTQYF
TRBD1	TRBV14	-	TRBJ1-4	TGTGCCAGCAGCCAAGAACTCGTCGGTGGGACAGGTGAAAAACTGTTTTTT	CASSQELVGGTGEKLFF
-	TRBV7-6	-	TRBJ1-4	TGTGCCAGCAGCTTAGAAGCTGGCACAGGGAGGGAAAAACTGTTTTTT	CASSLEAGTGREKLFF
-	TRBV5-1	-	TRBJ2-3	TGCGCCAGCAGCCCCTTGGGCGTGTATCCAGATACGCAGTATTTT	CASSPLGVYPDTQYF
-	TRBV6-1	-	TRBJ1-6	TGTGCCAGCAGTGACGGTATCGAATCACCCCTCCACTTT	CASSDGIESPLHF
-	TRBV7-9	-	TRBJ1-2	TGTGCCAGCAGCTTAGCAGGTCGCTGGGGCTACACCTTC	CASSLAGRWGYTF
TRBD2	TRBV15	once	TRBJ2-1	TGTGCCACCAGCAGGGGGGGGTCCTCGAATGAGCAGTTCTTC	CATSRGGSSNEQFF
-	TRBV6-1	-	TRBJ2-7	TGTGCCAGCAGCCCCGGTGGGGACTACGAGCAGTACTTC	CASSPGGDYEQYF
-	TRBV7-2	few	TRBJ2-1	TGTGCCAGCAGCCGGAATAGCCCCGGGTACAATGAGCAGTTCTTC	CASSRNSPGYNEQFF
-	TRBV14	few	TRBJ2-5	TGTGCCAGCAGCCAAGATCCCCCAGGGAAGAAGCAGTACTTC	CASSQDPPGKKQYF
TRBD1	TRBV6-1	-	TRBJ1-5	TGTGCCAGCAGTGAACTAAACAGGGGATATGGACAGCCCCAGCATTTT	CASSELNRGYGQPQHF